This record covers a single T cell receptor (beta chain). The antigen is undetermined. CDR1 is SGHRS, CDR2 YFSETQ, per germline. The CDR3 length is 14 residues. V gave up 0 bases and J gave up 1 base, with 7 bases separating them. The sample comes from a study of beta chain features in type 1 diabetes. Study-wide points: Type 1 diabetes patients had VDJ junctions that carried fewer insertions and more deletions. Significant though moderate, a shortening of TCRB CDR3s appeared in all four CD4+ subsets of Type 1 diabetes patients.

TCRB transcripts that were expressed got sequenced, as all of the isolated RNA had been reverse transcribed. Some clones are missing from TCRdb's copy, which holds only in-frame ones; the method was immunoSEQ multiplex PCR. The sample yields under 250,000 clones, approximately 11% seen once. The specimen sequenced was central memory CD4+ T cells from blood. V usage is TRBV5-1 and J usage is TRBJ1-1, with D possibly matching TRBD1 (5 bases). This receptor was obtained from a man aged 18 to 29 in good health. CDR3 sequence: CASSLAGPNTEAFF. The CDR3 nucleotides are TGCGCCAGCAGCTTGGCAGGGCCGAACACTGAAGCTTTCTTT.